These T cell receptor beta chains were read from a single sample in a study of blood T cell repertoires in COVID-19. Method: immunoSEQ multiplex PCR; TCRdb's copy keeps in-frame clones and lacks some. Of roughly 200,000 clones in the sample, 75% to 90% were seen once. The sequencing sample was made of peripheral blood. The receptor source for this set is a man aged 35 to 55 with acute or convalescent COVID-19. Both conserved end residues are part of each CDR3. The D gene is left open where the match is weak. Clone size is not always given. Where it is, it says once, few, many or a class for expanded clones.

TRBV28	TRBJ1-2	-	-	CASRPLGLDYGYTF	TGTGCCAGCAGGCCACTGGGACTTGACTATGGCTACACCTTC
TRBV3-1/TRBV3-2	TRBJ2-7	-	TRBD2	CASSHGQRGYEQYF	TGTGCCAGCAGCCACGGTCAGCGGGGTTACGAGCAGTACTTC
TRBV15	TRBJ2-5	-	-	CATSREWRGGETQYF	TGTGCCACCAGCAGAGAATGGCGGGGCGGGGAGACCCAGTACTTC
TRBV4-3	TRBJ2-3	-	TRBD2	CASSQEWGLAGTDTQYF	TGCGCCAGCAGCCAAGAGTGGGGACTAGCGGGAACAGATACGCAGTATTTT
TRBV7-2	TRBJ1-5	-	TRBD1	CASSLVGTGGTNQPQHF	TGTGCCAGCAGCTTAGTGGGGACAGGAGGGACCAATCAGCCCCAGCATTTT
TRBV20-1	TRBJ2-5	once	TRBD1	CSASITGAETQYF	TGCAGTGCTAGTATAACAGGGGCTGAGACCCAGTACTTC
TRBV12-3/TRBV12-4	TRBJ1-2	-	-	CASSFDRTQGYTF	TGTGCCAGCAGTTTTGACAGGACTCAAGGCTACACCTTC
TRBV6-6	TRBJ1-4	-	-	CASSLPGEKLFF	TGTGCCAGCAGCCTCCCGGGGGAAAAACTGTTTTTT
TRBV28	TRBJ2-6	-	TRBD1	CASSFDRAPRGANVLTF	TGTGCCAGCAGTTTCGACAGGGCCCCCCGTGGGGCCAACGTCCTGACTTTC
TRBV28	TRBJ1-1	once	-	CASTYRVKAFF	TGTGCCAGCACCTACCGCGTTAAAGCTTTCTTT
TRBV5-1	TRBJ2-4	-	TRBD1	CASSLSGTEKNIQYF	TGCGCCAGCAGCTTGTCCGGGACAGAAAAAAACATTCAGTACTTC
TRBV5-1	TRBJ1-5	-	TRBD1	CASSPGTGFVETQHF	TGCGCCAGCAGCCCGGGGACAGGCTTCGTTGAGACCCAGCATTTT
TRBV7-2	TRBJ2-2	-	-	CASSRRTANTGELFF	TGTGCCAGCAGCCGCCGGACAGCGAACACCGGGGAGCTGTTTTTT
TRBV6-2/TRBV6-3	TRBJ1-2	-	-	CASSYGEIYGYTF	TGTGCCAGCAGTTACGGGGAGATTTATGGCTACACCTTC
TRBV9	TRBJ2-7	-	-	CASSSGGAYEQYF	TGTGCCAGCAGCTCTGGCGGAGCCTACGAGCAGTACTTC
TRBV6-1	TRBJ2-7	-	-	CASSDPGSEQYF	TGTGCCAGCAGTGATCCAGGGTCCGAGCAGTACTTC
TRBV7-9	TRBJ2-5	-	-	CASSLGAGNQETQYF	TGTGCCAGCAGCTTAGGGGCAGGGAACCAAGAGACCCAGTACTTC
TRBV30	TRBJ1-5	-	-	CAWSVFPRAQHF	TGTGCCTGGAGTGTATTCCCTCGGGCCCAGCATTTT
TRBV2	TRBJ2-1	-	-	CASREDSSYNEQFF	TGTGCCAGCAGAGAGGACAGCTCCTACAATGAGCAGTTCTTC
TRBV15	TRBJ1-1	-	TRBD1	CATSPGQGRGGAFF	TGTGCCACCAGCCCCGGACAGGGGCGTGGTGGAGCTTTCTTT
TRBV11-2	TRBJ1-1	-	-	CASSLLQVPLEAFF	TGTGCCAGCAGCCTACTCCAGGTGCCCCTTGAAGCTTTCTTT
TRBV6-1	TRBJ2-7	-	-	CASSDQGSSYEQYF	TGTGCCAGCAGTGACCAGGGGAGCTCCTACGAGCAGTACTTC
TRBV7-2	TRBJ2-7	-	TRBD1	CASSLPGQGPHEQYF	TGTGCCAGCAGCTTACCGGGACAGGGTCCCCACGAGCAGTACTTC
TRBV5-1	TRBJ2-7	-	-	CASSFGQERSSYEQYF	TGCGCCAGCAGCTTCGGCCAAGAGCGTTCCTCCTACGAGCAGTACTTC
TRBV29-1	TRBJ2-2	-	-	CSVEDARETGELFF	TGCAGCGTTGAAGATGCGAGGGAAACCGGGGAGCTGTTTTTT
TRBV12-3/TRBV12-4	TRBJ2-7	-	-	CASSRTPHEQYF	TGTGCCAGCAGTCGGACACCCCACGAGCAGTACTTC
TRBV27	TRBJ1-5	few	TRBD1	CASSSLPGQGRGNQPQHF	TGTGCCAGCAGTTCCCTCCCCGGACAGGGGAGGGGCAATCAGCCCCAGCATTTT
TRBV28	TRBJ2-7	-	-	CASTQGGGSYEQYF	TGTGCCAGCACCCAGGGGGGCGGCTCCTACGAGCAGTACTTC
TRBV7-3	TRBJ2-3	-	TRBD2	CASSPSNSGGTLYF	TGTGCCAGCAGCCCATCGAATAGCGGGGGCACGCTGTATTTT
TRBV5-1	TRBJ2-3	-	TRBD2	CASSLTGLAGGPIDTQYF	TGCGCCAGCAGCTTGACGGGACTAGCGGGGGGGCCTATCGATACGCAGTATTTT
TRBV6-5	TRBJ2-7	once	-	CASSPGGSPFEQYF	TGTGCCAGCAGCCCCGGTGGGAGCCCCTTCGAGCAGTACTTC
TRBV6-5	TRBJ1-2	-	TRBD1	CASRGGQGHYGYTF	TGTGCCAGCAGAGGAGGACAGGGCCACTATGGCTACACCTTC
TRBV18	TRBJ1-3	-	-	CASSPTGTGNTIYF	TGTGCCAGCTCACCAACAGGGACTGGAAACACCATATATTTT
TRBV30	TRBJ2-1	-	TRBD1	CAWIVGTGLYNEQFF	TGTGCCTGGATTGTTGGGACAGGGTTATACAATGAGCAGTTCTTC
TRBV7-3	TRBJ2-1	-	TRBD2	CASSLSASGGHPSYNEQFF	TGTGCCAGCAGCTTATCGGCTAGCGGGGGCCATCCTTCCTACAATGAGCAGTTCTTC
TRBV2	TRBJ2-7	-	-	CASSENSEVSEQYF	TGTGCCAGCAGTGAAAATTCGGAGGTATCCGAGCAGTACTTC
TRBV7-9	TRBJ1-1	-	-	CASSPLGGNTEAFF	TGTGCCAGCAGCCCCTTGGGGGGGAACACTGAAGCTTTCTTT
TRBV28	TRBJ1-1	-	-	CASSLAGIGDSEAFF	TGTGCCAGCAGTTTAGCAGGGATTGGGGACTCTGAAGCTTTCTTT
TRBV4-2	TRBJ2-5	-	-	CASSQDHRVSETQYF	TGTGCCAGCAGCCAAGATCACAGGGTGTCCGAGACCCAGTACTTC
TRBV5-1	TRBJ1-3	-	-	CASSLSGGSGNTIYF	TGCGCCAGCAGCCTCTCTGGGGGCTCCGGAAACACCATATATTTT
TRBV6-6	TRBJ1-6	-	-	CASSYGPPLHF	TGTGCCAGCAGTTACGGGCCACCCCTCCACTTT
TRBV15	TRBJ2-2	-	TRBD1	CATSKGQGSHTGELFF	TGTGCCACCAGCAAAGGACAGGGATCCCACACCGGGGAGCTGTTTTTT
TRBV10-1	TRBJ1-1	-	-	CASRRQAGDTEAFF	TGCGCCAGCCGCCGACAGGCTGGGGACACTGAAGCTTTCTTT